The rows below give T cell receptor beta chains drawn from one sample of a study of blood T cell repertoires in COVID-19. Assay: immunoSEQ multiplex PCR; the TCRdb copy retains only in-frame clones and omits some. The sample lists just under 90,000 clones; over 90% were seen once. Sample: peripheral blood. All receptors derive from a man aged 55 to 70 with acute or convalescent COVID-19. Each CDR3 is given with its conserved first and last residue. The D gene is left open where the match is weak. Not all rows give a size; the values are once, few, many and, for expanded clones, a class.

TRBV18,TRBJ1-1,-,-,TGTGCCAGCTCACCCCGACAGGACCCAAGCACTGAAGCTTTCTTT,CASSPRQDPSTEAFF
TRBV4-2,TRBJ2-7,TRBD2,-,TGTGCCAGCAGCCAAGACCGACTAGCGGGAGTATTAGGCGAGCAGTACTTC,CASSQDRLAGVLGEQYF
TRBV6-1,TRBJ2-7,TRBD2,once,TGTGCCAGCAGTGATACTAGCGGGGGTTACGAGCAGTACTTC,CASSDTSGGYEQYF
TRBV18,TRBJ2-1,TRBD2,-,TGTGCCAGCTCATCCACTAGCGGTTACTCCTACAATGAGCAGTTCTTC,CASSSTSGYSYNEQFF
TRBV11-3,TRBJ1-2,-,-,TGTGCCAGCAGCTCGGGTGCAGATGGCTACACCTTC,CASSSGADGYTF
TRBV30,TRBJ1-3,-,-,TGTGCCTGGAGTGTATGGAGTTCGAGCTCTGGAAACACCATATATTTT,CAWSVWSSSSGNTIYF
TRBV27,TRBJ2-1,-,-,TGTGCCAGCAGAGCAGGGGCCGATGAGCAGTTCTTC,CASRAGADEQFF
TRBV6-4,TRBJ2-7,-,-,TGTGCCAGCAGGGGTACTTCTCGGCCGGCGGAACAGTACTTC,CASRGTSRPAEQYF
TRBV24-1,TRBJ2-5,TRBD2,-,TGTGCCACCAGTGAACTACTAGCGGGAGGGCAAGAGACCCAGTACTTC,CATSELLAGGQETQYF
TRBV29-1,TRBJ1-1,-,-,TGCAGCGTGGAGGACCACACTGAAGCTTTCTTT,CSVEDHTEAFF
TRBV4-2,TRBJ2-7,-,-,TGTGCCAGCAGCCAAGATATAGCCGGGGGCGAGCAGTACTTC,CASSQDIAGGEQYF
TRBV27,TRBJ1-6,TRBD1,once,TGTGCCAGCAGTTTGGTGGGACAGGGTCACTCACCCCTCCACTTT,CASSLVGQGHSPLHF
TRBV5-1,TRBJ1-1,-,-,TGCGCCAGCAGCCCATTAGCCCCAGGGGAGGGGACTGAAGCTTTCTTT,CASSPLAPGEGTEAFF
TRBV12-3/TRBV12-4,TRBJ1-5,TRBD1,-,TGTGCCAGCAGGACAGGGGAACAGCCCCAGCATTTT,CASRTGEQPQHF
TRBV15,TRBJ2-5,-,-,TGTGCCACCAGCAGAGCAGGCCCAGAGACCCAGTACTTC,CATSRAGPETQYF
TRBV7-2,TRBJ2-3,TRBD2,once,TGTGCCAGCAGCTTAGTGGCTAGCGGGGGGGTTAGCAGCACAGATACGCAGTATTTT,CASSLVASGGVSSTDTQYF
TRBV5-4,TRBJ2-7,-,once,TGTGCCAGCAGACGCAGGTCCGACTCCTACGAGCAGTACTTC,CASRRRSDSYEQYF
TRBV6-4,TRBJ2-7,-,-,TGTGCCAGCAGTTCAGGATATAGGCAGTACTTC,CASSSGYRQYF
TRBV5-4,TRBJ2-5,TRBD2,-,TGTGCCAGCAGCTTTCCGGGAGGATCAGAGACCCAGTACTTC,CASSFPGGSETQYF
TRBV6-5,TRBJ2-7,-,-,TGTGCCAGCAGTTACTCGAGAGGGACAACCTACGAGCAGTACTTC,CASSYSRGTTYEQYF
TRBV7-9,TRBJ2-1,-,-,TGTGCCAGCAGCTCCGACTTAGGAGGTGACAATGAGCAGTTCTTC,CASSSDLGGDNEQFF
TRBV5-6,TRBJ2-1,TRBD2,-,TGTGCCAGCCAGGGGCTAGCGGGTTCGAATGAGCAGTTCTTC,CASQGLAGSNEQFF
TRBV9,TRBJ1-6,-,-,TGTGCCAGCCAGAGGGACGGGGGACGGTCACCCCTCCACTTT,CASQRDGGRSPLHF
TRBV5-6,TRBJ2-7,TRBD2,-,TGTGCCAGCAGCCCGCCGGGAGGGTACGAGCAGTACTTC,CASSPPGGYEQYF
TRBV4-3,TRBJ2-1,-,-,TGCGCCAGCAGCCAGGCCCTCTACGCGGACTTAGCCGTAGGCGAGCAGTTCTTC,CASSQALYADLAVGEQFF
TRBV4-3,TRBJ1-2,-,-,TGCGCCAGCAGCCAAGAGCGTAGCTATGGCTACACCTTC,CASSQERSYGYTF
TRBV19,TRBJ2-1,-,few,TGTGCCACCGCGGACTCTTTCAATGAGCAGTTCTTC,CATADSFNEQFF
TRBV6-2/TRBV6-3,TRBJ2-1,TRBD2,-,TGTGCCAGCAGTTTCGGACTAGCTTTCTCCTACAATGAGCAGTTCTTC,CASSFGLAFSYNEQFF
TRBV19,TRBJ2-1,-,-,TGTGCCAGTAGTATAGTAGGAGGGGACAATGAGCAGTTCTTC,CASSIVGGDNEQFF
TRBV5-8,TRBJ1-4,-,-,TGTGCCAGCAGCCCTCAAGGAGACGCAACTAATGAAAAACTGTTTTTT,CASSPQGDATNEKLFF
TRBV6-5,TRBJ1-3,TRBD1,once,TGTGCCAGCAGTTCGGGGACAGGGGGGTTCGCCATATATTTT,CASSSGTGGFAIYF
TRBV4-3,TRBJ2-2,TRBD2,once,TGCGCCAGCGCTAAAGGACTAGCGGCAGAATCCACCGGGGAGCTGTTTTTT,CASAKGLAAESTGELFF
TRBV5-1,TRBJ2-7,TRBD1,-,TGCGCCAGCAGCTCGGACAGGGCGATCTCCTACGAGCAGTACTTC,CASSSDRAISYEQYF
TRBV13,TRBJ2-5,TRBD2,-,TGTGCCAGCAGCTTATGGCGGGGGGGTGAGGAGACCCAGTACTTC,CASSLWRGGEETQYF
TRBV7-8,TRBJ2-7,TRBD1,-,TGTGCCAGCAGCAGGGGGCGCTACGAGCAGTACTTC,CASSRGRYEQYF
TRBV25-1,TRBJ1-5,TRBD1,-,TGTGCCAGCAGTGAGGACAGGGGTCAGCCCCAGCATTTT,CASSEDRGQPQHF
TRBV29-1,TRBJ2-1,TRBD2,-,TGCAGCGTTGCACTCGCGGGAGAAGGTAATGAGCAGTTCTTC,CSVALAGEGNEQFF
TRBV14,TRBJ1-2,-,once,TGTGCCAGCAGCCATCCATCACCCACCTACGATGGCTACACCTTC,CASSHPSPTYDGYTF
TRBV4-3,TRBJ1-5,TRBD1,-,TGCGCCAGCAGCCGCGACAGGGCCCCTAATCAGCCCCAGCATTTT,CASSRDRAPNQPQHF
TRBV21-1,TRBJ2-7,-,once,TGTGCCAGCAGCCCCTTTGACAGGATTAGCGGGAGGGCCAACTCCTACGAGCAGTACTTC,CASSPFDRISGRANSYEQYF
TRBV5-6,TRBJ2-1,-,few,TGTGCCAGCAGCCTCAGCCCGGGACTCCGAAAGGAGCAGTTCTTC,CASSLSPGLRKEQFF
TRBV7-9,TRBJ2-7,-,once,TGTGCCAGCAGCCCGTGGGACACTAACTACGAGCAGTACTTC,CASSPWDTNYEQYF